The clone carrying this TCR beta chain was detected a few times. Profiled with immunoSEQ multiplex PCR; TCRdb holds only in-frame clones, not every one. The sample records 350,000 to 400,000 clones, more than 75% being singletons. This entry belongs to a study of blood T cell repertoires in COVID-19. Participants spanned ages roughly 18 to 95 years and resided in some 22 US areas. The CDR3 covers 14 residues. V shed 3 bases, J shed 7 bases, and the junction held 4 bases outside the gene matches. CDR1 and CDR2 from the germline V gene are SGHRS and YFSETQ. The clonotype originates from a woman in her 30s with acute COVID-19. Sequenced input: PBMCs or T cells enriched from blood (not recorded which). The chain has TRBV5-1 and TRBJ1-4, with 9 nucleotides matching TRBD1. The CDR3 sequence is CASSSGTGSEKLFF. In nucleotides, the CDR3 is TGCGCCAGCAGCTCCGGGACAGGGAGTGAAAAACTGTTTTTT.